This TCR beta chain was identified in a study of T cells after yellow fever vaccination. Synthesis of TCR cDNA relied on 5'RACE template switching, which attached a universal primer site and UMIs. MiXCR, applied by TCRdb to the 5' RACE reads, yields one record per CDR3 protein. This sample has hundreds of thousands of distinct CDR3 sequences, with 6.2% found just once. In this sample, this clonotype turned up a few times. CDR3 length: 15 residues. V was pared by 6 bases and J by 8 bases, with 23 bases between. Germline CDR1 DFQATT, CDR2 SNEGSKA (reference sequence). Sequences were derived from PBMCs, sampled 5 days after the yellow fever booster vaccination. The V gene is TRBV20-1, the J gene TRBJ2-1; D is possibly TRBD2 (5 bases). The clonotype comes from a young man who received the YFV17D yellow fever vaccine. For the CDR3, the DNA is TGCAGTGCCCCTATTCCTTTGAGGCTGAGGGATGAGCAGTTCTTC. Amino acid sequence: CSAPIPLRLRDEQFF.